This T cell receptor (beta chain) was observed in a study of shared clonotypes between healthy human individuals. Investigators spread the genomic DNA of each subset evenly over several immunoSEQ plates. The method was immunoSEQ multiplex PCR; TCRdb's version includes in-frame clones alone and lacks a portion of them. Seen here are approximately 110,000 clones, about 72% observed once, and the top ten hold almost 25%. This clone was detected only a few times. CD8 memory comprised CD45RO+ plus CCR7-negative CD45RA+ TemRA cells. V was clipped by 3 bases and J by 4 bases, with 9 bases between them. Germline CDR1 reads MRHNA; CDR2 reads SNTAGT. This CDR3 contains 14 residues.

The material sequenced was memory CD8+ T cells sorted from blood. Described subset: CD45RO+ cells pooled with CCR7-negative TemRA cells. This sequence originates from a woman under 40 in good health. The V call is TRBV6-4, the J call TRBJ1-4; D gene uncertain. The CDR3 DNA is TGTGCCAGCAGTGATATTGGAGTTAATGAAAAACTGTTTTTT. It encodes CASSDIGVNEKLFF.